The 10 T cell receptor beta chains listed next were all sequenced from one sample in a study of CD8 T cells in Susac syndrome. With random hexamers, 0.5 to 1 ug RNA was reverse transcribed. TCRdb re-derived calls from the immunoSEQ multiplex PCR reads in MiXCR, one entry per CDR3 protein. The sample lists more than 70,000 distinct CDR3 sequences, roughly 94% occurring once. Sequencing was performed on CD8+ T cells from PBMCs. The receptors were sampled from a human donor with Susac syndrome.

The CDR3 nucleotides read TGTGCCAGCAGCGAGACAGAGGGGTCGAAGCAGTACTTC. It codes for CASSETEGSKQYF. This chain uses TRBV27 with TRBJ2-7; D assignment may be TRBD1 or TRBD2 (5 bases each). V lost 6 bases to trimming and J lost 8 bases, with 17 bases between them. There are 13 residues in the CDR3. Germline lookup yields CDR1 MNHEY and CDR2 SMNVEV (reference sequence).

The chain employs TRBV12-3 or TRBV12-4 and TRBJ1-1, with D perhaps matching TRBD1 (5 bases). V lost 6 bases and J 4 bases, leaving 15 bases between the germline ends. The length of the CDR3 is 14 residues. DNA for the CDR3: TGTGCCAGCAGCGTTTTGGGCGGGGCCACTGAAGCTTTCTTT. It codes for CASSVLGGATEAFF.

The chain carries TRBV20-1 and TRBJ2-4, with a tentative D call TRBD2 (6 bases). From germline, CDR1 is DFQATT and CDR2 SNEGSKA (reference sequence). V dropped 6 bases and J dropped 1 base, with 25 bases sitting between them. CDR3 length equals 18 residues. CDR3 amino acids: CSASGLSGPPSAKNIQYF. CDR3 in DNA: TGCAGTGCATCCGGACTAAGCGGGCCCCCCTCGGCCAAAAACATTCAGTACTTC.

The chain combines TRBV2 with TRBJ2-2, with D perhaps assigned TRBD1 or TRBD2 (5 bases each). The length of the CDR3 is 16 residues. CDR1 is SNHLY and CDR2 is FYNNEI in the germline V gene. The ends were cut back, 3 bases at V and 1 base at J, with 12 bases in the middle. This CDR3 is CASSEIGTENTGELFF. The CDR3 DNA is TGTGCCAGCAGTGAGATCGGGACGGAGAACACCGGGGAGCTGTTTTTT.

The V gene is TRBV14, the J gene TRBJ1-4, with D unclear. V shed 0 bases and J shed 3 bases, with 14 bases lying between them. The germline gives CDR1 SGHDN, CDR2 FVKESK. The CDR3 is 17 amino acids. The CDR3 region is CASSQDRPLAPNEKLFF. The CDR3 nucleotides read TGTGCCAGCAGCCAAGATCGACCCTTGGCCCCTAATGAAAAACTGTTTTTT.

This rearrangement joins TRBV7-9 to TRBJ2-4; 9 bases line up with TRBD1. CDR3 size: 14 residues. Per the germline V gene, CDR1 is SEHNR and CDR2 is FQNEAQ (reference sequence). V was clipped by 5 bases and J by 9 bases; unmatched bases: 8. The chain's CDR3 is CASSPTGGFPIQYF. In nucleotides, the CDR3 is TGTGCCAGCAGCCCAACAGGGGGCTTCCCCATTCAGTACTTC.

V and J are TRBV9 and TRBJ1-4, with no clear D. Per the germline V gene, CDR1 is SGDLS and CDR2 is YYNGEE. The CDR3 covers 15 residues. Trimming took off 4 bases at V and 6 bases at J, with 16 bases between the two ends. Here the CDR3 DNA reads TGTGCCAGCAGCCTGGCGGAGGGCGGGGATGAAAAACTGTTTTTT. It translates to CASSLAEGGDEKLFF.

This chain joins TRBV10-3 and TRBJ1-1, with a possible D match to TRBD1 (6 bases). Trimming pared 0 bases from V and 1 base from J, leaving 12 bases between. CDR3 size: 16 residues. The germline V gene encodes CDR1 ENHRY and CDR2 SYGVKD. CDR3 sequence (DNA): TGTGCCATCAGTGAGTCGACCCGGGACAAGAACACTGAAGCTTTCTTT. Translation gives CAISESTRDKNTEAFF.

The chain links TRBV9 to TRBJ1-2; D not resolved. CDR1 is SGDLS and CDR2 is YYNGEE in the germline V gene. The CDR3 is made up of 12 amino acids. Deletions cut 0 bases from V and 7 bases from J, with 7 bases between. The CDR3 protein is CASSVGGGGYTF. CDR3 DNA sequence: TGTGCCAGCAGCGTAGGGGGAGGTGGCTACACCTTC.

In DNA form, the CDR3 reads TGTGCCACCGAACGGACCGGCCAACACCACGAGCAGTACTTC. This sequence encodes CATERTGQHHEQYF. This chain uses TRBV2 with TRBJ2-7; D not certain. Germline V lookup: CDR1 SNHLY, CDR2 FYNNEI. Trimming stripped 10 bases from V and 5 bases from J, with 21 bases between. CDR3 length: 14 amino acids. Drawing the rest from reference TRBV2 and TRBJ2-7, the complete variable domain is EPEVTQTPSHQVTQMGQEVILRCVPISNHLYFYWYRQILGQKVEFLVSFYNNEISEKSEIFDDQFSVERPDGSNFTLKIRSTKLEDSAMYFCATERTGQHHEQYFGPGTRLTVT.